This T cell receptor beta chain came from a study of T-cell reconstitution after alpha-beta-depleted transplantation in children. This clonotype was seen repeatedly, ten times or more. It was with unique molecular identifiers that the TCRbeta library was prepared. Each CDR3 protein gets one entry after TCRdb re-called the PCR reads with MiXCR. The sample includes roughly 170,000 distinct CDR3 sequences, around 7% of them seen just once. Trimming removed 9 bases at V and 4 bases at J, with 23 bases between. Looked up from germline, CDR1 is KGHDR and CDR2 is SFDVKD. The CDR3 runs to 17 residues. The rearrangement uses TRBV24-1 and TRBJ2-2; perhaps D is TRBD1 or TRBD2 (5 bases each). Material: PBMCs from the stem cell graft donor, obtained from the stem cell graft. The TCR sequence derives from a human donor who donated a stem cell graft to a child with Wiskott-Aldrich syndrome. This CDR3 reads CATAPDHGVGATGELFF. CDR3 nucleotides: TGTGCCACCGCCCCTGACCACGGGGTCGGGGCCACCGGGGAGCTGTTTTTT.